Below, 21 T cell receptor beta chains from the same sample are listed, as sequenced in a study of T cells after yellow fever vaccination. TCRdb passed the 5' RACE reads through MiXCR, listing each CDR3 protein once. The data contain 100,000 to 150,000 distinct CDR3 sequences, more than 6.5% of them seen just once; the ten biggest clones take up about 2.7%. Sequenced material: CD4+ T cells sorted from PBMCs, taken more than 8 days after the first yellow fever vaccination. Receptors were obtained from a man between 18 and 35 years old who received the YFV17D yellow fever vaccine.

This clonotype was seen repeatedly, ten times or more. The chain joins TRBV7-8 to TRBJ2-1; the D gene is possibly TRBD1 (5 bases). V was cut by 3 bases and J by 5 bases, with 8 bases left in between. Germline assignment: CDR1 SGHVS and CDR2 FQNEAQ. The CDR3 spans 13 residues. This CDR3 is CASSLGQDNEQFF. The CDR3 DNA reads as TGTGCCAGCAGCTTGGGGCAGGACAATGAGCAGTTCTTC.

The gene calls are TRBV30 and TRBJ1-1; D is unresolved. The CDR3 length is 13 residues. Germline assignment: CDR1 GTSNPN and CDR2 SVGIG (reference sequence). Trimming pared 3 bases from V and 1 base from J, leaving 9 bases between. The CDR3 DNA is TGTGCCTGGAGGCGGGAGGGGAACACTGAAGCTTTCTTT. Protein product: CAWRREGNTEAFF.

This clonotype has a handful of counts. The chain employs TRBV10-3 and TRBJ1-4; D gene uncertain. V lost 3 bases, J lost 4 bases, and 9 bases lay in between. Looked up from germline, CDR1 is ENHRY and CDR2 is SYGVKD. CDR3 size: 14 residues. CDR3 region: CAISDWQSNEKLFF. The CDR3 DNA follows: TGTGCCATCAGTGACTGGCAGAGTAATGAAAAACTGTTTTTT.

The sample holds many counts of this clonotype. V is TRBV15 and J is TRBJ2-5, with a tentative D call TRBD2 (5 bases). Germline CDR1 LNHNV, CDR2 YYDKDF (reference sequence). The CDR3 totals 13 residues. V was trimmed by 6 bases and J by 5 bases, leaving 13 bases between them. The CDR3 loop is CATRRVAGETQYF. The CDR3, as DNA: TGTGCCACCAGGCGGGTTGCCGGGGAGACCCAGTACTTC.

In its sample, this clonotype is medium-sized. The genes are TRBV24-1 and TRBJ2-3, with TRBD2 identical over 7 bases. The CDR3 is 17 amino acids. The trim removed 3 bases at V and 4 bases at J, leaving 12 bases unmatched. The germline gives CDR1 KGHDR, CDR2 SFDVKD. The CDR3 nucleotides are TGTGCCACCAGTGATCCACTAGCGCTCGTTGGAGCAGATACGCAGTATTTT. Translating gives CATSDPLALVGADTQYF.

In its sample, this clonotype was seen many times. V and J are TRBV6-4 and TRBJ1-6, with D unresolved. The CDR3 is 14 residues long. CDR1 is MRHNA, CDR2 SNTAGT, per germline. Trimming removed 2 bases from V and 4 bases from J, with 6 bases in between. The CDR3 reads CASSDNGYNSPLHF. CDR3 DNA sequence: TGTGCCAGCAGTGACAACGGGTATAATTCACCCCTCCACTTT.

This clonotype has ten or more counts. This chain uses TRBV6-2 or TRBV6-3 with TRBJ1-4; D perhaps matches TRBD1 (6 bases). CDR3 length: 14 residues. Germline CDR1 is MNHEY and CDR2 is SVGEGT. V was cut by 7 bases and J by 5 bases, with 14 bases left in between. The CDR3 sequence is CASTPDRLNEKLFF. DNA of the CDR3: TGTGCCAGCACTCCGGACAGACTAAATGAAAAACTGTTTTTT.

This clonotype was picked up many times. The chain links TRBV11-2 to TRBJ2-2; 7 nucleotides align to TRBD2. Unmatched junction bases numbered 3, after V lost 2 bases and J lost 3 bases. CDR3 length: 15 residues. Germline values: CDR1 SGHAT, CDR2 FQNNGV. The CDR3 DNA sequence: TGTGCCAGCAGCTTACTCCTAGCGGACACCGGGGAGCTGTTTTTT. Encoded protein: CASSLLLADTGELFF.

This clonotype was seen at least ten times. This chain joins TRBV15 and TRBJ1-4; D unclear. V was clipped by 3 bases and J by 2 bases, with 13 bases between them. CDR3 size: 16 residues. Germline-derived CDR1 and CDR2 are LNHNV and YYDKDF (reference sequence). CDR3 nucleotides: TGTGCCACCAGCAGGGACGGTCATAGGACTAATGAAAAACTGTTTTTT. Its translation is CATSRDGHRTNEKLFF.

This clonotype was counted at least ten times. The chain recombines TRBV5-1 with TRBJ1-1, with D unclear. V dropped 0 bases and J dropped 1 base, with 13 bases sitting between them. Looked up from germline, CDR1 is SGHRS and CDR2 is YFSETQ. The length of the CDR3 is 16 residues. The CDR3 DNA reads as TGCGCCAGCAGCTTGGCATTATCGGGAACGAACACTGAAGCTTTCTTT. Its protein is CASSLALSGTNTEAFF.

This clonotype was detected many times. J is TRBJ2-5 and V is TRBV29-1; possibly TRBD2 for D (6 bases). The CDR3 loop spans 14 amino acids. The germline V and J ends were trimmed by 7 bases and 1 base, with 16 bases remaining between them. Germline V gene sequence: CDR1 SQVTM, CDR2 ANQGSEA. CDR3 in DNA: TGCAGCGCGGGCGGGGCAGCGGGCCAAGAGACCCAGTACTTC. Amino acid sequence: CSAGGAAGQETQYF. Complete variable domain (other parts from reference TRBV29-1 and TRBJ2-5): SAVISQKPSRDICQRGTSLTIQCQVDSQVTMMFWYRQQPGQSLTLIATANQGSEATYESGFVIDKFPISRPNLTFSTLTVSNMSPEDSSIYLCSAGGAAGQETQYFGPGTRLLVL.

The CDR3 nucleotides are TGTGCCAGCAGCTCGGGAGGCTCATCTGGGGCCAACGTCCTGACTTTC. Translated, it gives CASSSGGSSGANVLTF. This chain joins TRBV7-9 and TRBJ2-6; 7 bases fit TRBD2. The CDR3 is made up of 16 amino acids. Trimming removed 4 bases from V and 1 base from J; junction bases left unmatched: 4. Germline values: CDR1 SEHNR, CDR2 FQNEAQ (reference sequence).

Concerning this clonotype: Possible read error: a much larger clone is one base away. The rearrangement links TRBV7-9 to TRBJ2-5; tentative D call: TRBD1 (5 bases). This CDR3 spans 14 amino acids. The V end was cut by 5 bases, the J end by 7 bases, with 17 bases between. Germline CDR1 SEHNR, CDR2 FQNEAQ (reference sequence). CDR3 nucleotide sequence: TGTGCCAGCAGCCAGGGTGAAACAGTGGGGACCCAGTACTTC. It specifies CASSQGETVGTQYF.

The sample holds many counts of this clonotype. The chain recombines TRBV20-1 with TRBJ2-5, with D tentatively TRBD2 (5 bases). This CDR3 comprises 13 residues. Germline lookup yields CDR1 DFQATT and CDR2 SNEGSKA (reference sequence). Trimming shortened V by 6 bases and J by 5 bases, and 16 bases separated the two germline ends. The CDR3 sequence is CSAPPEGGETQYF. In DNA form, the CDR3 reads TGCAGTGCCCCGCCAGAGGGCGGGGAGACCCAGTACTTC.

This clonotype was seen at least ten times. This chain joins TRBV7-9 and TRBJ2-1, with D perhaps given as TRBD1 or TRBD2 (5 bases each). V was clipped by 5 bases and J by 7 bases, with 18 bases between them. The CDR3 consists of 15 residues. Germline values: CDR1 SEHNR, CDR2 FQNEAQ (reference sequence). CDR3 region: CASSNRDLHLNEQFF. As DNA, the CDR3 is TGTGCCAGCAGCAACCGGGACCTACACCTAAATGAGCAGTTCTTC.

Many counts were recorded for this clonotype. The CDR3 sequence is CASSFRTGVTGELFF. Here the CDR3 DNA reads TGTGCCAGCAGCTTCCGGACAGGCGTCACCGGGGAGCTGTTTTTT. The chain is built from TRBV7-2 and TRBJ2-2; the match to TRBD1 covers 7 bases. J gave up 4 bases and V 3 bases, and 5 bases lay outside the gene matches. Per germline, CDR1 SGHTA and CDR2 FQGNSA. There are 15 residues in the CDR3.

This clonotype was observed many times. This chain uses TRBV25-1 with TRBJ1-5, with D maybe TRBD1 (5 bases). The ends were cut back, 7 bases at V and 2 bases at J, with 15 bases in the middle. The germline CDR1 and CDR2 sequences are MGHDK and SYGVNS. The CDR3 spans 15 residues. In DNA, the CDR3 is TGTGCCAGCACCGGAGAAAGGGGAGGCAATCAGCCCCAGCATTTT. This translates into CASTGERGGNQPQHF. The whole variable domain, remainder taken from reference TRBV25-1 and TRBJ1-5, is EADIYQTPRYLVIGTGKKITLECSQTMGHDKMYWYQQDPGMELHLIHYSYGVNSTEKGDLSSESTVSRIRTEHFPLTLESARPSHTSQYLCASTGERGGNQPQHFGDGTRLSIL.

This clonotype occurred many times. J is TRBJ2-3 and V is TRBV5-1; D is possibly TRBD1 (6 bases). CDR1 and CDR2 (germline): SGHRS, YFSETQ. V lost 0 bases to trimming and J lost 3 bases, with 14 bases between them. The CDR3 is made up of 16 amino acids. CDR3 sequence reads: CASSLGQVTGTDTQYF. CDR3 nucleotide sequence: TGCGCCAGCAGCTTGGGACAGGTAACCGGGACAGATACGCAGTATTTT.

This clonotype was observed at least ten times. V is TRBV6-1 and J is TRBJ1-4, with D maybe TRBD1 (6 bases). The CDR3 is 14 amino acids. V was clipped by 6 bases and J by 4 bases, with 12 bases between them. The germline V gene has CDR1 MNHNS and CDR2 SASEGT. The chain's CDR3 is CASREGTINEKLFF. Written as DNA, the CDR3 is TGTGCCAGCAGGGAGGGGACAATTAATGAAAAACTGTTTTTT.

This clonotype was counted many times. V usage is TRBV5-1 and J usage is TRBJ2-2; D uncertain. The V end lost 4 bases, the J end lost 4 bases, and 17 bases lay between the germline ends. The length of the CDR3 is 16 residues. Germline assignment: CDR1 SGHRS and CDR2 YFSETQ. CDR3 coding DNA: TGCGCCAGCAGCCTGACCGCTCGACGGGCCACCGGGGAGCTGTTTTTT. This codes for CASSLTARRATGELFF. Looking up the rest from reference TRBV5-1 and TRBJ2-2 gives the full variable domain: KAGVTQTPRYLIKTRGQQVTLSCSPISGHRSVSWYQQTPGQGLQFLFEYFSETQRNKGNFPGRFSGRQFSNSRSEMNVSTLELGDSALYLCASSLTARRATGELFFGEGSRLTVL.

The sample holds many counts of this clonotype. The chain has TRBV7-3 and TRBJ2-3; a weak D match, TRBD2 (6 bases). This CDR3 comprises 16 residues. V shed 5 bases and J shed 5 bases, with 20 bases lying between them. From germline, CDR1 is SGHTA and CDR2 FQGTGA. The CDR3 bases are TGTGCCAGCAGCCAACACCCCAAGTCCGGGGGAGATACGCAGTATTTT. Translated, it gives CASSQHPKSGGDTQYF.